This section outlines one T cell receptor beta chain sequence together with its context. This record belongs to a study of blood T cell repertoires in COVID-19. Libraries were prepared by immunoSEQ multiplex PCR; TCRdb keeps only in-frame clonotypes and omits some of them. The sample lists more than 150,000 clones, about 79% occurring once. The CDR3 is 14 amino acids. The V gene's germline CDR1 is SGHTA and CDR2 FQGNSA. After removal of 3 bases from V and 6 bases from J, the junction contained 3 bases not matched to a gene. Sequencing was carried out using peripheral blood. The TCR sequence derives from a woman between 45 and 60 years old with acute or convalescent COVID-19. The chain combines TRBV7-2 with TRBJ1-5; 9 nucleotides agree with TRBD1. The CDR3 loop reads CASSLTGQGQPQHF. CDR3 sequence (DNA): TGTGCCAGCAGCTTGACGGGACAGGGTCAGCCCCAGCATTTT.